The next 9 T cell receptor beta chains were all read from a single sample in a study of breast tumors, draining lymph nodes, adjacent tissues. Each CDR3 protein gets one entry after TCRdb re-called the multiplex PCR reads with MiXCR. This sample carries 20,000 to 25,000 distinct CDR3 sequences, approximately 33% of them seen once, and the ten largest clones take approximately 10%. Sequenced sample: breast tumor tissue. The receptors here all came from a female donor with breast cancer. Some clones in this sample may be carry-over from other donors' samples.

This clonotype was seen repeatedly, ten times or more. In DNA form, the CDR3 reads TGCAGTGGCCCCTTCAGGACTAGCGGACCGAGGTCCAATGAGCAGTTCTTC. This gives the protein CSGPFRTSGPRSNEQFF. V usage is TRBV20-1 and J usage is TRBJ2-1, with 10 bases lining up with TRBD2. Germline loops: CDR1 DFQATT, CDR2 SNEGSKA (reference sequence). This CDR3 has 17 amino acids. The J segment lost 6 bases and the V segment lost 7 bases, leaving 18 bases of the junction unmatched.

The gene calls are TRBV20-1 and TRBJ2-2, with TRBD2 matching over 13 bases. V lost 3 bases, J lost 4 bases, and 8 bases stayed unmatched. This CDR3 is 17 amino acids long. CDR1 is DFQATT, CDR2 SNEGSKA, per germline (reference sequence). The DNA of the CDR3 is TGCAGTGCTAGCCCCTTACTAGCGGGAGGGGGCACCGGGGAGCTGTTTTTT. It codes for CSASPLLAGGGTGELFF.

This clonotype has at least ten counts. The V gene is TRBV19, the J gene TRBJ2-3, with 9 bases aligning to TRBD1. The J segment lost 3 bases and the V segment lost 5 bases, leaving 9 bases of the junction unmatched. The CDR3 is 16 residues long. Germline assignment: CDR1 LNHDA and CDR2 SQIVND (reference sequence). The CDR3: CASSPPPGQGTDTQYF. The CDR3 DNA is TGTGCCAGTAGTCCACCACCGGGACAGGGAACAGATACGCAGTATTTT.

Note on this clonotype: This may stem from a read error, because a much larger clone lies one nucleotide away. No conserved phenylalanine or tryptophan is present at the end of the CDR3, so a read error is the likely explanation. This sequence joins TRBV7-2 and TRBJ1-3; D gene unclear. CDR3 size: 15 residues. V lost 2 bases to trimming and J lost 0 bases, with 8 bases between them. The germline gives CDR1 SGHTA, CDR2 FQGNSA. Here the CDR3 reads CASSLSWGSGNTIYS. The CDR3, as DNA: TGTGCCAGCAGCTTATCCTGGGGCTCTGGAAACACCATATATTCT.

Relative to its sample, this clonotype is medium-sized. The gene calls are TRBV5-6 and TRBJ2-1; 11 positions match TRBD2. Germline trimming cut 3 bases from V and 9 bases from J; bases unmatched to any gene: 11. This CDR3 is 16 amino acids long. CDR1 and CDR2 from the germline V gene are SGHDT and YYEEEE. CDR3 DNA sequence: TGTGCCAGCAGCTCGACTAGCGGGATGGAGGTCGGTGAGCAGTTCTTC. Protein product: CASSSTSGMEVGEQFF.

The rearrangement joins TRBV3-1 to TRBJ2-4, with a tentative D call TRBD2 (6 bases). The CDR3 has 18 amino acids. CDR1 is LGHDT and CDR2 is YNNKEL in the germline V gene (reference sequence). V was clipped by 3 bases and J by 4 bases, with 22 bases between them. The CDR3 sequence is CASSHASSPGLEKNIQYF. The CDR3 nucleotides read TGTGCCAGCAGCCACGCCAGCAGCCCGGGACTGGAGAAAAACATTCAGTACTTC.

V is TRBV27 and J is TRBJ2-5; a weak D match, TRBD2 (6 bases). The CDR3 loop spans 14 amino acids. V was shortened by 10 bases and J by 3 bases, with 18 bases between the two germline ends. The germline V gene encodes CDR1 MNHEY and CDR2 SMNVEV (reference sequence). The CDR3 reads CATALEGLEETQYF. The CDR3 DNA reads TGTGCCACCGCCCTGGAGGGGTTAGAAGAGACCCAGTACTTC.

This clonotype has more than one count but fewer than ten. With a much larger clone just one base away, this may be a read error. This chain uses TRBV9 with TRBJ2-1; no clear D. This CDR3 contains 16 residues. Between the trimmed V and J ends, which lost 4 bases and 7 bases, there was a span of 21 bases. Germline V gene sequence: CDR1 SGDLS, CDR2 YYNGEE. The CDR3 DNA is TGTGCCAGCAGCTTCACCCCCGACTCCGCTCGGAATGAGCAGTTCTTC. It codes for CASSFTPDSARNEQFF.

This clonotype has at least ten counts. The chain uses TRBV7-6 and TRBJ1-4; 8 nucleotides match TRBD1. The CDR3 covers 14 residues. The junction had 4 bases not matched to a gene; V was cut back by 10 bases and J by 0 bases. Germline CDR1 SGHVS, CDR2 FNYEAQ. The DNA for the CDR3 is TGTGCCACCCTACAGGGGGCAACTAATGAAAAACTGTTTTTT. It translates to CATLQGATNEKLFF.